The next 5 T cell receptor beta chains were all read from a single sample in a study of blood T cells in healthy people across ages. Primed by a sample-barcoded 5' primer and a J-beta primer mix, a second PCR proceeded for about 6 to 12 cycles. TCRdb reprocessed the 5' RACE reads with MiXCR, giving one entry per CDR3 protein. The table shows about 730,000 distinct CDR3 sequences, with roughly 43% occurring only once. Sequencing input: blood. The receptors were sampled from a woman aged 55-70 years in good health.

This clonotype was detected only a few times. This chain connects TRBV6-5 to TRBJ1-2; D may be TRBD1 (5 bases). The germline gives CDR1 MNHEY, CDR2 SVGAGI. There are 12 residues in the CDR3. The V gene lost 10 bases and the J gene lost 7 bases, with 16 bases spanning the gap. CDR3 nucleotides: TGTGCCACGGGGGGGAATCTCAGTGGCTACACCTTC. Amino acids: CATGGNLSGYTF.

The gene calls are TRBV11-1 and TRBJ2-3; D is perhaps TRBD1 or TRBD2 (5 bases each). This CDR3 is 17 amino acids long. CDR1 and CDR2 from the germline V gene are SGHAT and FQDESV (reference sequence). V lost 2 bases to trimming and J lost 2 bases, with 17 bases between them. DNA of the CDR3: TGTGCCAGCAGCTTACCGAGAAGGGGAGCCAACACAGATACGCAGTATTTT. Encoded protein: CASSLPRRGANTDTQYF.

The V call is TRBV4-1, the J call TRBJ1-6; D gene ambiguous. CDR3 size: 15 residues. V was trimmed by 0 bases and J by 5 bases, leaving 8 bases between them. Germline V gene sequence: CDR1 MGHRA, CDR2 YSYEKL. This chain's CDR3 is CASSQDRSNNSPLHF. Written as DNA, the CDR3 is TGCGCCAGCAGCCAAGATCGGAGCAATAATTCACCCCTCCACTTT.

The chain carries TRBV12-3 or TRBV12-4 and TRBJ2-1; 10 nucleotides line up with TRBD1. This CDR3 is built from 16 residues. Trimming cost V 5 bases and J 4 bases; bases outside gene matches: 8. CDR3 amino acids: CASSLRTGGFYNEQFF. Here the CDR3 DNA reads TGTGCCAGCAGTCTCCGGACAGGGGGTTTTTACAATGAGCAGTTCTTC.

This clonotype was detected a few times. CDR3 amino acids: CSARELKGDYYGYTF. Written as DNA, the CDR3 is TGCAGTGCTAGAGAACTGAAGGGGGACTACTATGGCTACACCTTC. V and J are TRBV20-1 and TRBJ1-2; TRBD1 is a possible D gene (6 bases). CDR1 is DFQATT and CDR2 is SNEGSKA in the germline V gene (reference sequence). V was pared by 0 bases and J by 3 bases, with 14 bases between. The CDR3 is made up of 15 amino acids.